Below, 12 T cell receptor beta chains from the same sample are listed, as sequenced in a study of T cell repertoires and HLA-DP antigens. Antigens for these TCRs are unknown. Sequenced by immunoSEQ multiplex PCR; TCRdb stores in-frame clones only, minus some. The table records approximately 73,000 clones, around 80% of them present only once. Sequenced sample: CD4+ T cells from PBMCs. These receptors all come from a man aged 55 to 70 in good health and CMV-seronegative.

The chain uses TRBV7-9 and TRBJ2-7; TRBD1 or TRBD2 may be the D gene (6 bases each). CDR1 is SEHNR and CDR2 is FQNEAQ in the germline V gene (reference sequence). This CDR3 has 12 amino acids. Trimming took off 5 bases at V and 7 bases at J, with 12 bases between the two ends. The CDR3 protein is CASSQQGLEQYV. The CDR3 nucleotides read TGTGCCAGCAGCCAACAGGGACTTGAGCAGTACGTC.

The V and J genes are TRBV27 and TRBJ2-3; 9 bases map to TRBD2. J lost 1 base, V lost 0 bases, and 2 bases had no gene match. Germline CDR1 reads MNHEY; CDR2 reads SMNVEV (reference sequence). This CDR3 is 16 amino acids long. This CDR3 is CASSLSAGGGTDTQYF. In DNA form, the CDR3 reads TGTGCCAGCAGTTTATCGGCGGGGGGGGGCACAGATACGCAGTATTTT.

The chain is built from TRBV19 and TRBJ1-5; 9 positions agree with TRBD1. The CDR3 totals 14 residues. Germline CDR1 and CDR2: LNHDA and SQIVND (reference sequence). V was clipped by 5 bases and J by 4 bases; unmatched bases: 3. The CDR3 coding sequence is TGTGCCAGTAGTCCAGACAGGGGGAATCAGCCCCAGCATTTT. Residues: CASSPDRGNQPQHF. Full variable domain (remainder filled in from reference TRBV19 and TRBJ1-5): DGGITQSPKYLFRKEGQNVTLSCEQNLNHDAMYWYRQDPGQGLRLIYYSQIVNDFQKGDIAEGYSVSREKKESFPLTVTSAQKNPTAFYLCASSPDRGNQPQHFGDGTRLSIL.

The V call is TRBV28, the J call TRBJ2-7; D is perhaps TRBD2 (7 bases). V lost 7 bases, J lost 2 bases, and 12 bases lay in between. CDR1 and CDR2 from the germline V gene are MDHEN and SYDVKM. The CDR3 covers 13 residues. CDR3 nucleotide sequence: TGTGCCAGCATCCGGGGGGCCACCTACGAGCAGTACTTC. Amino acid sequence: CASIRGATYEQYF.

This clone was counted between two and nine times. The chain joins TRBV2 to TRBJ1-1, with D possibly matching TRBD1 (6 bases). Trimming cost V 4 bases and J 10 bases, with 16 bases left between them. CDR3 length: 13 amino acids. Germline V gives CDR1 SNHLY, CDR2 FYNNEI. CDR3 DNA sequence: TGTGCCAGCAGTGGTATACAGGGTTGGGGAGCTTTCTTT. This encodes CASSGIQGWGAFF.

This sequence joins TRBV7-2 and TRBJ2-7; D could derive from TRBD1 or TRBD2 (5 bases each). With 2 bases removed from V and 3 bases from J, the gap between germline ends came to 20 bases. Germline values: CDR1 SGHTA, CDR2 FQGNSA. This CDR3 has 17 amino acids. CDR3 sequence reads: CASSLFGPGSQGYEQYF. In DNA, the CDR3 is TGTGCCAGCAGCTTATTTGGGCCGGGAAGCCAGGGCTACGAGCAGTACTTC.

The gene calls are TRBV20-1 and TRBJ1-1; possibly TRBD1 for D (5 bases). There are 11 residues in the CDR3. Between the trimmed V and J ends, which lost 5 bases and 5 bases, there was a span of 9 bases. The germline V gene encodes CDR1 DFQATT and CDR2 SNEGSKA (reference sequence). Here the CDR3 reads CSARGGTEAFF. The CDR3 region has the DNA TGCAGTGCTCGGGGGGGGACTGAAGCTTTCTTT.

In DNA, the CDR3 is TGTGCCAGCAGCCAGTCAATCCCCGCGGGACTAGCGGGGATCGGGACAGAGGAAGATACGCAGTATTTT. The encoded protein is CASSQSIPAGLAGIGTEEDTQYF. The chain couples TRBV14 to TRBJ2-3; 13 bases map to TRBD2. V lost 3 bases and J lost 5; bases outside the gene matches: 26. This CDR3 has 23 residues. Germline V gene sequence: CDR1 SGHDN, CDR2 FVKESK.

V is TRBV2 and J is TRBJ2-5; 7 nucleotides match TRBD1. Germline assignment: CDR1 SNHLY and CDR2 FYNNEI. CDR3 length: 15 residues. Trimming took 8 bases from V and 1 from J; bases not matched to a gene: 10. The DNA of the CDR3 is TGTGCCAGCCGCCTTGACAGGGATATCCAAGAGACCCAGTACTTC. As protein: CASRLDRDIQETQYF.

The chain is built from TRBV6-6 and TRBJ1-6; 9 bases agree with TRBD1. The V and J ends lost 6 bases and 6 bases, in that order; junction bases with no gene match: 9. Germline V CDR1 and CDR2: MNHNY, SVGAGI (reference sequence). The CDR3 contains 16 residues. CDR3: CASSPPPGQGNSPLHF. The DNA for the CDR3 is TGTGCCAGCAGCCCTCCACCGGGACAGGGTAATTCACCCCTCCACTTT.

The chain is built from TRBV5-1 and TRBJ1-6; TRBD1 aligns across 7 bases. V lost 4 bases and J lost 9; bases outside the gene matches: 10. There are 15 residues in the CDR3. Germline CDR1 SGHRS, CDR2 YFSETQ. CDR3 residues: CASSAQGEPTSPLHF. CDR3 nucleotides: TGCGCCAGCAGCGCCCAGGGGGAGCCAACTTCACCCCTCCACTTT.

CDR3 amino acids: CASSLAGTQETQYF. CDR3 nucleotides: TGTGCCAGCAGCTTAGCCGGGACCCAAGAGACCCAGTACTTC. This chain connects TRBV7-2 to TRBJ2-5; D is possibly TRBD1 or TRBD2 (5 bases each). CDR3 length equals 14 residues. Trimming took 0 bases from V and 1 from J, leaving 6 bases between them. CDR1 and CDR2 (germline): SGHTA, FQGNSA. Full variable domain (rest looked up from reference TRBV7-2 and TRBJ2-5): GAGVSQSPSNKVTEKGKDVELRCDPISGHTALYWYRQSLGQGLEFLIYFQGNSAPDKSGLPSDRFSAERTGGSVSTLTIQRTQQEDSAVYLCASSLAGTQETQYFGPGTRLLVL.